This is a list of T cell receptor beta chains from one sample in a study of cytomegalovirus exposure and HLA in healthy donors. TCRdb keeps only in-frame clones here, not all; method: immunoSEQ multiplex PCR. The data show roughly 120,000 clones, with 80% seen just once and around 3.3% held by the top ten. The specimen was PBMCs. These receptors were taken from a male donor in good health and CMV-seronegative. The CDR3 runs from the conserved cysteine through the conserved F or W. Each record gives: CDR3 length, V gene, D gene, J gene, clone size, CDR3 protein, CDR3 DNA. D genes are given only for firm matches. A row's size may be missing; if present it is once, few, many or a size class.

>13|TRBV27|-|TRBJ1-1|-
CASRNRPNTEAFF
TGTGCCAGCAGAAACAGACCGAACACTGAAGCTTTCTTT
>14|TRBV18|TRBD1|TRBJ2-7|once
CASSPTSGQAPQYF
TGTGCCAGCTCGCCAACTTCGGGACAGGCCCCGCAGTACTTC
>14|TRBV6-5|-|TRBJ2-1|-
CASSYFAQGHEQFF
TGTGCCAGCAGTTACTTTGCTCAGGGGCATGAGCAGTTCTTC
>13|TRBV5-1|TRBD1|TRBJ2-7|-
CASSRGQGYEQYF
TGCGCCAGCAGCCGGGGACAGGGGTACGAGCAGTACTTC
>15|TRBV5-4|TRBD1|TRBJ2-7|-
CASSYPTGGSYEQYF
TGTGCCAGCAGCTACCCGACAGGGGGCTCCTACGAGCAGTACTTC
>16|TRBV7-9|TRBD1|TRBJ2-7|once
CSSSFIGTGKSYEQYF
TGTTCCAGCAGCTTCATTGGGACAGGGAAATCATACGAGCAGTACTTC
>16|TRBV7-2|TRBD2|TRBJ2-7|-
CASSLVKRGVTYEQYF
TGTGCCAGCAGCTTAGTTAAGCGGGGGGTTACTTACGAGCAGTACTTC
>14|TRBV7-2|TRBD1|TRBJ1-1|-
CASTTLRQGNKAFF
TGTGCCAGCACCACACTTCGACAGGGAAATAAGGCTTTCTTT
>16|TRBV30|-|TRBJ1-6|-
CAWSGPTVVVNSPLHF
TGTGCCTGGAGTGGGCCCACAGTAGTCGTAAATTCACCCCTCCACTTT
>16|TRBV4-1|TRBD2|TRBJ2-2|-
CASSPRLARNTGELFF
TGCGCCAGCAGCCCTAGACTAGCGAGGAACACCGGGGAGCTGTTTTTT
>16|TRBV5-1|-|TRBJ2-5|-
CASSLGGWQGQETQYF
TGCGCCAGCAGCTTGGGTGGATGGCAGGGACAAGAGACCCAGTACTTC
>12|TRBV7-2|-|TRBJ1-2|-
CASSFDSYGYTF
TGTGCCAGCAGCTTCGACAGCTATGGCTACACCTTC
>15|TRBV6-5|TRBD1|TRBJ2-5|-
CASSTTRGQQETQYF
TGTGCCAGCAGTACAACCCGGGGACAGCAAGAGACCCAGTACTTC
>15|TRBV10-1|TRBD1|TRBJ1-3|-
CASSEWTGAGNTIYF
TGCGCCAGCAGTGAATGGACAGGGGCTGGAAACACCATATATTTT
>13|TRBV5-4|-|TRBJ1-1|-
CASSLVMNTEAFF
TGTGCCAGCAGCTTGGTAATGAACACTGAAGCTTTCTTT
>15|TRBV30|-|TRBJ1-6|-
CAWSAGQLYNSPLHF
TGTGCCTGGAGCGCCGGACAGCTGTATAATTCACCCCTCCACTTT
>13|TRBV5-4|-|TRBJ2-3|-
CASSFYGGDTQYF
TGTGCCAGCAGCTTTTATGGGGGCGATACGCAGTATTTT
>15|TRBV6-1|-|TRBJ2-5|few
CASRVPAGAQETQYF
TGTGCCAGCAGGGTGCCCGCAGGGGCCCAAGAGACCCAGTACTTC
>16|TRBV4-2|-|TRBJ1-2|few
CASSQDLQGRDYGYTF
TGTGCCAGCAGCCAAGACCTACAGGGTAGAGACTATGGCTACACCTTC
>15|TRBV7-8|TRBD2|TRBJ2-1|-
CASSLVSGIVDEQFF
TGTGCCAGCAGCTTAGTTAGCGGGATAGTGGATGAGCAGTTCTTC
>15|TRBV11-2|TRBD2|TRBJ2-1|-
CASSLEGTSQNEQFF
TGTGCCAGCAGCTTAGAAGGGACTAGCCAAAATGAGCAGTTCTTC
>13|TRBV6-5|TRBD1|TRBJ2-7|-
CASSLTGVDEQYF
TGTGCCAGCAGTCTAACAGGGGTCGACGAGCAGTACTTC
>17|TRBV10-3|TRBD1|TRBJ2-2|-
CAISGPGTGVDTGELFF
TGTGCCATCAGTGGACCGGGGACAGGGGTCGACACCGGGGAGCTGTTTTTT
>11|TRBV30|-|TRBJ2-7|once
CAARDPYEQYF
TGTGCCGCCCGGGATCCCTACGAGCAGTACTTC
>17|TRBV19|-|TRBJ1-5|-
CAPQAPQGPYSNQPQHF
TGTGCCCCGCAAGCTCCACAGGGACCCTATAGCAATCAGCCCCAGCATTTT
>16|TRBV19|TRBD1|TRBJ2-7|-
CASSTGTGGSMGEQYF
TGTGCCAGTAGTACCGGGACAGGGGGCTCTATGGGTGAGCAGTACTTC
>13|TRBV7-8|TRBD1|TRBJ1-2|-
CASSLLSSGGNAF
TGTGCCAGCAGCTTATTATCATCAGGGGGCAATGCCTTC
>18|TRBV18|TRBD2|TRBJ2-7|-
CASSPLLAGGPFPPEQYF
TGTGCCAGCTCACCACTTCTAGCGGGAGGGCCGTTCCCCCCCGAGCAGTACTTC
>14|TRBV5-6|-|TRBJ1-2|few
CASSLETDSYGYTF
TGTGCCAGCAGCCTTGAAACGGACAGCTATGGCTACACCTTC
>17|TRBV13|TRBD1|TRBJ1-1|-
CASSPTGQGGSNTEAFF
TGTGCCAGCAGCCCAACGGGACAGGGTGGGTCGAACACTGAAGCTTTCTTT
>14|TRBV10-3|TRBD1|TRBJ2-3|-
CATKRDRATDTQYF
TGTGCCACGAAACGGGACAGGGCCACAGATACGCAGTATTTT
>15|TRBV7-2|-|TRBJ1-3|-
CASSLSQGTGNTIYF
TGTGCCAGCAGCTTAAGTCAGGGCACTGGAAACACCATATATTTT
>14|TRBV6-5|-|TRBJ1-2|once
CASSTQGIDYGYTF
TGTGCCAGCAGTACACAGGGCATCGACTATGGCTACACCTTC
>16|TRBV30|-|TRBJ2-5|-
CAWSVGWRGVQETQYF
TGTGCCTGGAGTGTAGGCTGGCGGGGAGTTCAAGAGACCCAGTACTTC
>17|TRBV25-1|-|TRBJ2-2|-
CASSEEAGLVSTGELFF
TGTGCCAGCAGTGAAGAAGCGGGTTTAGTCTCGACCGGGGAGCTGTTTTTT
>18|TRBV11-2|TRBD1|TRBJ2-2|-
CASTLKGALFGDTGELFF
TGTGCCAGCACCTTGAAGGGGGCCCTCTTTGGGGACACCGGGGAGCTGTTTTTT
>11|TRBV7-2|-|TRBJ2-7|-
CASSEVYEQYF
TGTGCCAGCAGCGAGGTCTACGAGCAGTACTTC
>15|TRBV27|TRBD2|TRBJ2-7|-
CASPIAGGRSYEQYF
TGTGCCAGCCCAATAGCGGGAGGCCGCTCCTACGAGCAGTACTTC
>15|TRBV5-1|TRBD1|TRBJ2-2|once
CASSSDRANTGELFF
TGCGCCAGCAGCTCGGACAGGGCGAACACCGGGGAGCTGTTTTTT
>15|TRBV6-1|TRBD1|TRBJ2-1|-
CASSELPDRGNEQFF
TGTGCCAGCAGTGAACTTCCCGACAGGGGCAATGAGCAGTTCTTC
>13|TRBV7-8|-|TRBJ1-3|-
CASSPQYGNTIYF
TGTGCCAGCAGCCCCCAGTACGGAAACACCATATATTTT
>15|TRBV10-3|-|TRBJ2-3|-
CAISESVGATDTQYF
TGTGCCATCAGTGAGTCCGTGGGCGCGACAGATACGCAGTATTTT
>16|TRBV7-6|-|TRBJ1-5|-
CASSSYPQQSNQPQHF
TGTGCCAGCAGCTCCTACCCTCAACAGAGCAATCAGCCCCAGCATTTT
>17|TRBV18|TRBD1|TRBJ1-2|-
CASSGTTGTGPNYGYTF
TGTGCCAGCTCAGGCACGACCGGGACAGGGCCCAACTATGGCTACACCTTC
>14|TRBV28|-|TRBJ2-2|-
CASSPPGSTGELFF
TGTGCCAGCAGTCCCCCGGGGAGCACCGGGGAGCTGTTTTTT
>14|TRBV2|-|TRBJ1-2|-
CASSGDGGQYGYTF
TGTGCCAGCAGTGGAGATGGCGGGCAGTATGGCTACACCTTC
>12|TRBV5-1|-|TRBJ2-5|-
CASSLAGETQYF
TGCGCCAGCAGCTTGGCCGGGGAGACCCAGTACTTC
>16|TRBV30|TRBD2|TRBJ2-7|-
CAWRRPATSGRYEQYF
TGTGCCTGGAGACGCCCGGCAACTAGCGGGAGGTACGAGCAGTACTTC
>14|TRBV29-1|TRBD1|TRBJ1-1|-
CSAPVGTGNTEAFF
TGCAGCGCCCCGGTGGGGACAGGGAACACTGAAGCTTTCTTT